The 21 T cell receptor beta chains given below trace back to one sample, sequenced in a study of blood T cell repertoires in COVID-19. TCRdb's table, derived via immunoSEQ multiplex PCR, lists solely in-frame clones and lacks some. The repertoire holds around 84,000 clones, with around nine tenths as singletons. Specimen: peripheral blood. The receptors come from a man over 45 with active COVID-19.

This chain links TRBV27 with TRBJ2-7, with 10 bases matching TRBD2. The CDR3 consists of 15 residues. CDR1 and CDR2 (germline): MNHEY, SMNVEV (reference sequence). The trim removed 5 bases at V and 3 bases at J, leaving 7 bases unmatched. The CDR3 bases are TGTGCCAGCAGTATATTAGCGGGGGGTTACTACGAGCAGTACTTC. It yields the protein CASSILAGGYYEQYF.

The chain uses TRBV29-1 and TRBJ2-1; TRBD2 aligns across 7 bases. Germline V CDR1 and CDR2: SQVTM, ANQGSEA. The CDR3 covers 14 residues. V gave up 8 bases and J gave up 6 bases; unmatched junction bases: 13. The CDR3 here is CSSKAGRTINEQFF. As DNA, the CDR3 is TGCAGCTCCAAGGCCGGGAGGACCATCAATGAGCAGTTCTTC.

This clone was detected a few times. The V call is TRBV18, the J call TRBJ1-5; tentative D call: TRBD1 (6 bases). With 3 bases removed from V and 7 bases from J, the gap between germline ends came to 16 bases. CDR3 length: 15 residues. Germline values: CDR1 KGHSH, CDR2 LQKENI. The CDR3 DNA reads as TGTGCCAGCTCACCGGCCGCCAGGGGAGAACAGCCCCAGCATTTT. Its protein is CASSPAARGEQPQHF.

This chain connects TRBV3-1 (or the pseudogene TRBV3-2) to TRBJ2-3, with TRBD2 matching 8 bases. Germline V gene lookup returns CDR1 LGHDT and CDR2 YNNKEL (reference sequence). V gave up 2 bases and J gave up 6 bases; unmatched junction bases: 7. The CDR3 contains 15 residues. Here the CDR3 reads CASSQSGSGSDTQYF. CDR3 in DNA: TGTGCCAGCAGCCAAAGCGGGAGTGGAAGCGATACGCAGTATTTT.

This clone was seen just once. V usage is TRBV9 and J usage is TRBJ1-1; D gene uncertain. V lost 2 bases to trimming and J lost 0 bases, with 8 bases between them. Germline V gene data show CDR1 as SGDLS and CDR2 as YYNGEE. The CDR3 sequence is 14 residues long. Written as DNA, the CDR3 is TGTGCCAGCAGCGTCGACACTTTGAACACTGAAGCTTTCTTT. This translates into CASSVDTLNTEAFF.

The J gene is TRBJ1-5, the V gene TRBV7-2, with 7 bases that match TRBD1. V lost 1 base to trimming and J lost 11 bases; unmatched junction nucleotides: 11. Germline V lookup: CDR1 SGHTA, CDR2 FQGNSA. The CDR3 has 15 residues. In DNA, the CDR3 is TGTGCCAGCAGCTTAGAGGAGGGGGCGTTCAGAGCCCAGCATTTT. It yields the protein CASSLEEGAFRAQHF.

This sequence joins TRBV21-1 and TRBJ2-5; no DNA check was done on the table's D call, TRBD2. TRBV21-1 is listed as a pseudogene. The CDR3 is 16 amino acids. The DNA of the CDR3 is TGTGCCAGCAGCACCGGGACTTTTGCCGACGGAGAGACCCAGTACTTC. This translates into CASSTGTFADGETQYF.

The V and J genes are TRBV4-1 and TRBJ2-4, with TRBD2 identical over 8 bases. CDR3 length equals 18 residues. Germline CDR1 is MGHRA and CDR2 is YSYEKL. V shed 4 bases, J shed 0 bases, and the junction held 11 bases outside the gene matches. The CDR3 loop reads CASSRVPGTRVAKNIQYF. The CDR3, as DNA: TGCGCCAGCAGCCGAGTCCCCGGGACTAGGGTAGCCAAAAACATTCAGTACTTC.

The chain is built from TRBV5-4 and TRBJ2-4, with D tentatively TRBD2 (7 bases). Germline CDR1 and CDR2: SGHNT and YYREEE (reference sequence). The V and J ends lost 1 base and 9 bases respectively, with 14 bases between them. This CDR3 region has 14 residues. The CDR3 nucleotides read TGTGCCAGCAGCTTGATAGGGGGGGAGAGCATTCAGTACTTC. Translated, it gives CASSLIGGESIQYF.

The CDR3 loop is CASSRGTGGDQPQHF. The CDR3, as DNA: TGTGCCAGCAGTAGAGGGACAGGGGGCGACCAGCCCCAGCATTTT. The gene calls are TRBV28 and TRBJ1-5; 12 nucleotides align to TRBD1. CDR3 length: 15 residues. Germline CDR1 reads MDHEN; CDR2 reads SYDVKM. J lost 7 bases, V lost 5 bases, and 6 bases had no gene match.

The genes are TRBV18 and TRBJ2-2; D perhaps matches TRBD1 (6 bases). From germline, CDR1 is KGHSH and CDR2 LQKENI. V lost 1 base to trimming and J lost 6 bases, with 6 bases between them. There are 13 residues in the CDR3. The CDR3 DNA reads TGTGCCAGCTCACCACAGGGGGCCGGGGAGCTGTTTTTT. Its protein product is CASSPQGAGELFF.

The chain carries TRBV4-3 and TRBJ2-7; TRBD1 might be the D (6 bases). CDR3 length equals 11 residues. The ends were cut back, 10 bases at V and 4 bases at J, with 11 bases in the middle. Per the germline V gene, CDR1 is LGHNA and CDR2 is YSLEER. This CDR3 is CAIPGQYEQYF. CDR3 DNA sequence: TGCGCCATCCCAGGACAGTACGAGCAGTACTTC.

The chain links TRBV27 to TRBJ1-5; tentative D call: TRBD1 (5 bases). CDR1 is MNHEY, CDR2 SMNVEV, per germline (reference sequence). The CDR3 covers 14 residues. Trimming cost V 7 bases and J 0 bases, with 10 bases left between them. The CDR3: CASKTDTSNQPQHF. DNA for the CDR3: TGTGCCAGCAAGACAGATACTAGCAATCAGCCCCAGCATTTT.

The chain recombines TRBV2 with TRBJ2-7; 9 bases are shared with TRBD1. From germline, CDR1 is SNHLY and CDR2 FYNNEI. J lost 2 bases, V lost 9 bases, and 5 bases had no gene match. The CDR3 has 13 residues. CDR3 nucleotides: TGTGCCAGAGGGACAGGGAGCACCTACGAGCAGTACTTC. This codes for CARGTGSTYEQYF. Complete variable domain (other parts from reference TRBV2 and TRBJ2-7): EPEVTQTPSHQVTQMGQEVILRCVPISNHLYFYWYRQILGQKVEFLVSFYNNEISEKSEIFDDQFSVERPDGSNFTLKIRSTKLEDSAMYFCARGTGSTYEQYFGPGTRLTVT.

The J gene is TRBJ1-2, the V gene TRBV5-4, with D possibly being TRBD1 (6 bases). Germline V gene data show CDR1 as SGHNT and CDR2 as YYREEE (reference sequence). Trimming cost V 1 base and J 8 bases, with 12 bases left between them. The CDR3 is made up of 13 amino acids. For the CDR3, the DNA is TGTGCCAGCAGCTTGACAGGGATAGGGGGCTACACCTTC. Translated: CASSLTGIGGYTF.

V usage is TRBV10-3 and J usage is TRBJ1-5, with D perhaps TRBD1 (5 bases). CDR1 ENHRY and CDR2 SYGVKD come from the germline V gene. The CDR3 totals 15 residues. V gave up 1 base and J gave up 4 bases, with 11 bases separating them. The CDR3 DNA reads as TGTGCCATCAGTGAGTTCGGAGGGGTAAATCAGCCCCAGCATTTT. This translates into CAISEFGGVNQPQHF.

The rearrangement links TRBV3-1 (or the pseudogene TRBV3-2) to TRBJ2-1; 7 bases match TRBD2. The CDR3 sequence is 17 residues long. Germline V gene sequence: CDR1 LGHDT, CDR2 YNNKEL (reference sequence). Trimming took 0 bases from V and 5 from J; bases not matched to a gene: 10. The CDR3 coding sequence is TGTGCCAGCAGCCAAGATAGTACGGGGGGAACGAACAATGAGCAGTTCTTC. Translation: CASSQDSTGGTNNEQFF.

This chain connects TRBV5-1 to TRBJ2-1; D gene ambiguous. This CDR3 is built from 14 residues. Trimming took 4 bases from V and 6 from J, leaving 14 bases between them. The germline V gene encodes CDR1 SGHRS and CDR2 YFSETQ. The CDR3 region is CASSLQLGINEQFF. CDR3 nucleotide sequence: TGCGCCAGCAGCCTACAGCTTGGAATCAATGAGCAGTTCTTC. The whole variable domain, filled in from reference TRBV5-1 and TRBJ2-1, reads KAGVTQTPRYLIKTRGQQVTLSCSPISGHRSVSWYQQTPGQGLQFLFEYFSETQRNKGNFPGRFSGRQFSNSRSEMNVSTLELGDSALYLCASSLQLGINEQFFGPGTRLTVL.

The chain has TRBV15 and TRBJ2-7; 7 nucleotides agree with TRBD2. Germline CDR1 LNHNV, CDR2 YYDKDF (reference sequence). V lost 6 bases and J lost 2; bases outside the gene matches: 4. This CDR3 spans 13 amino acids. CDR3 bases: TGTGCCACCAGTGTGAGCGGGACCTACGAGCAGTACTTC. It translates to CATSVSGTYEQYF. The full variable domain, with the rest looked up from reference TRBV15 and TRBJ2-7, is DAMVIQNPRYQVTQFGKPVTLSCSQTLNHNVMYWYQQKSSQAPKLLFHYYDKDFNNEADTPDNFQSRRPNTSFCFLDIRSPGLGDTAMYLCATSVSGTYEQYFGPGTRLTVT.

The chain has TRBV18 and TRBJ2-1; 7 bases match TRBD2. Germline V lookup: CDR1 KGHSH, CDR2 LQKENI. The J segment lost 1 base and the V segment lost 0 bases, leaving 3 bases of the junction unmatched. The CDR3 spans 16 residues. CDR3 coding DNA: TGTGCCAGCTCACCACCGGGAGGGGAGTCCTACAATGAGCAGTTCTTC. Translating gives CASSPPGGESYNEQFF.

This chain joins TRBV28 and TRBJ1-6; weak D call: TRBD1 (5 bases). The CDR3 is 14 amino acids. The V gene's germline CDR1 is MDHEN and CDR2 SYDVKM. With 6 bases removed from V and 9 bases from J, the gap between germline ends came to 15 bases. The chain's CDR3 is CASSPASGGSPLHF. CDR3 DNA sequence: TGTGCCAGCAGCCCGGCGAGCGGGGGTTCACCCCTCCACTTT.